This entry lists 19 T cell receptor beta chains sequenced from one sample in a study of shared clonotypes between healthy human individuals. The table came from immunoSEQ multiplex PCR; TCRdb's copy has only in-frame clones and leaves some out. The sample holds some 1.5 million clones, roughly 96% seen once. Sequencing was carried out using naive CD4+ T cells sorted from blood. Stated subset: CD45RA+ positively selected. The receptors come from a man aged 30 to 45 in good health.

CDR3 DNA: TGTGCCAGCTTGGAAGCGGGACCCACAGATACGCAGTATTTT. The encoded protein is CASLEAGPTDTQYF. V and J are TRBV18 and TRBJ2-3; 7 bases match TRBD2. This CDR3 is 14 amino acids long. The V segment lost 7 bases and the J segment 2 bases; nucleotides outside the gene matches: 6. The germline CDR1 and CDR2 sequences are KGHSH and LQKENI.

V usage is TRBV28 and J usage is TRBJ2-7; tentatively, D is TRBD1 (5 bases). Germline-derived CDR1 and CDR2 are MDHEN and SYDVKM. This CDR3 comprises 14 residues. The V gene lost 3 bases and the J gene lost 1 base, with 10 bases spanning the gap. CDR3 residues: CASSLGQGSYEQYF. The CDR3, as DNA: TGTGCCAGCAGTTTGGGGCAGGGATCCTACGAGCAGTACTTC.

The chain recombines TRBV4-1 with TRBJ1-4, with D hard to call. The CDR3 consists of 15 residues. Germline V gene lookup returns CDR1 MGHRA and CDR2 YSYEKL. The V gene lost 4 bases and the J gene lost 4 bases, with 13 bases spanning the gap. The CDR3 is CASSPPRTYNEKLFF. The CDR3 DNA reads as TGCGCCAGCAGCCCCCCGAGGACCTATAATGAAAAACTGTTTTTT.

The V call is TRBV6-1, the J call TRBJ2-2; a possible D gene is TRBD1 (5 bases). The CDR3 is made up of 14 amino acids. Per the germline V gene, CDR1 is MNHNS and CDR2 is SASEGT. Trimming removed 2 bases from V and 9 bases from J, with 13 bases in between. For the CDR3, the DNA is TGTGCCAGCAGTGAAAAGACAGCTTGGAGGGAGCTGTTTTTT. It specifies CASSEKTAWRELFF.

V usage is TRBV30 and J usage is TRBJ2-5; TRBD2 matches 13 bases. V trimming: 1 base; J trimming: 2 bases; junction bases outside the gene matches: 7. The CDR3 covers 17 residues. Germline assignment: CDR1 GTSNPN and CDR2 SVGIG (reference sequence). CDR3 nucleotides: TGTGCCTGGAGTGCCCGAAGGACTAGCGGGGGTCAAGAGACCCAGTACTTC. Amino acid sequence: CAWSARRTSGGQETQYF.

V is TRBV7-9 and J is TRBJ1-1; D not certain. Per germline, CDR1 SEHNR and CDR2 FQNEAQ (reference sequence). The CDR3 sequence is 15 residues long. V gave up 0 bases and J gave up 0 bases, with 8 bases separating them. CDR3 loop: CASSLAPPVNTEAFF. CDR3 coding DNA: TGTGCCAGCAGCTTAGCTCCCCCAGTGAACACTGAAGCTTTCTTT. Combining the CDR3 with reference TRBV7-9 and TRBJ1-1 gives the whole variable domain DTGVSQNPRHKITKRGQNVTFRCDPISEHNRLYWYRQTLGQGPEFLTYFQNEAQLEKSRLLSDRFSAERPKGSFSTLEIQRTEQGDSAMYLCASSLAPPVNTEAFFGQGTRLTVV.

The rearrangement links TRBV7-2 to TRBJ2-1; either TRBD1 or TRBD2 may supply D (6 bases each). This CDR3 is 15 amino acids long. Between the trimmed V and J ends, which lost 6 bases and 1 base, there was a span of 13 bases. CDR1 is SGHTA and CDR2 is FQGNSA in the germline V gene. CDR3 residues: CASRSGAASYNEQFF. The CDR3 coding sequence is TGTGCCAGCAGATCGGGGGCCGCGTCCTACAATGAGCAGTTCTTC.

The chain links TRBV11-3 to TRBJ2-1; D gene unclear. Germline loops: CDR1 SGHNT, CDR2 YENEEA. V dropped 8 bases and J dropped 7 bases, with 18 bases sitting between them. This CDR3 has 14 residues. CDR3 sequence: CASSKGGDLNEQFF. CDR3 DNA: TGTGCCAGCTCCAAAGGTGGAGACCTTAATGAGCAGTTCTTC.

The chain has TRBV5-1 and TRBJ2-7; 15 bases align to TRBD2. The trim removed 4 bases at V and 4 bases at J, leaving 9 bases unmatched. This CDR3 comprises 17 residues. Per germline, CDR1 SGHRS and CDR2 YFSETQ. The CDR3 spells CASSQRTSGRVSYEQYF. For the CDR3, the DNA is TGCGCCAGCAGCCAAAGGACTAGCGGGAGGGTTTCTTACGAGCAGTACTTC.

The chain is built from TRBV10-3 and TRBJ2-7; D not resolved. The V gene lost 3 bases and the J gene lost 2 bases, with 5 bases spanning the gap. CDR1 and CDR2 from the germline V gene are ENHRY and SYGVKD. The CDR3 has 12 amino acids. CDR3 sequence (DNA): TGTGCCATCAGTGAACAGACCTACGAGCAGTACTTC. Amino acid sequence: CAISEQTYEQYF.

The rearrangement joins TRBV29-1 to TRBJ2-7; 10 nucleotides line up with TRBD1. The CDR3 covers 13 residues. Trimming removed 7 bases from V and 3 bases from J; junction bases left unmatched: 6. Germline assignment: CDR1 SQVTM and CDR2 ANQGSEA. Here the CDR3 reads CSAGTGADYEQYF. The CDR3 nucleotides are TGCAGCGCCGGGACAGGGGCGGACTACGAGCAGTACTTC.

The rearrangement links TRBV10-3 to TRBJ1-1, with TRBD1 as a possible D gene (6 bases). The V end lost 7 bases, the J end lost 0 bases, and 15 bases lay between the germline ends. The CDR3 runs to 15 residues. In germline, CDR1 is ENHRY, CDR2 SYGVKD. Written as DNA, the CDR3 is TGTGCCATCACCTCACAGGGTATTATGAACACTGAAGCTTTCTTT. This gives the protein CAITSQGIMNTEAFF.

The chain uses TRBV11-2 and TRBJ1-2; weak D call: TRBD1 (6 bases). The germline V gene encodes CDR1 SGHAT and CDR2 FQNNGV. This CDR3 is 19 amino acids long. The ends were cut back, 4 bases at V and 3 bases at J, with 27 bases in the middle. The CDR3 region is CASSSRPQSFDRTDYGYTF. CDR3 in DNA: TGTGCCAGCAGCTCTAGACCGCAATCGTTTGACAGGACTGACTATGGCTACACCTTC.

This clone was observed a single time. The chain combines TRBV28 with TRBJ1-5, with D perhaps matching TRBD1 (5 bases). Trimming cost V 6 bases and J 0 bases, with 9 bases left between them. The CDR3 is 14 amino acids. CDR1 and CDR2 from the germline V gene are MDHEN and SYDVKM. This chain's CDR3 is CASRRQLSNQPQHF. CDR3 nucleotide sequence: TGTGCCAGCAGGAGACAGCTTAGCAATCAGCCCCAGCATTTT.

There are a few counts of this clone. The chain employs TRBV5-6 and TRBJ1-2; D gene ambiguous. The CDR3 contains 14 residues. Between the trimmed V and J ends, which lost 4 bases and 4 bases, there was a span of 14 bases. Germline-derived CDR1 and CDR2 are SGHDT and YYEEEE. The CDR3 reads CASSPRAGSYGYTF. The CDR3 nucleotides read TGTGCCAGCAGCCCGAGGGCGGGTAGCTATGGCTACACCTTC.

In nucleotides, the CDR3 is TGCGCCAGCAGTGTACGTTCCTACAATGAGCAGTTCTTC. Translating it yields CASSVRSYNEQFF. V gene TRBV10-2 combines with J gene TRBJ2-1; unclear D gene. V shed 4 bases and J shed 1 base, with 5 bases lying between them. The germline V gene has CDR1 WSHSY and CDR2 SAAADI. This CDR3 has 13 amino acids.

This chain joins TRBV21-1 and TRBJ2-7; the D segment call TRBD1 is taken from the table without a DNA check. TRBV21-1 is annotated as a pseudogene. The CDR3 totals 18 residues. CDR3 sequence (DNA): TGTGCCAGCAGCAGGGAATGCCCATGGGACAGGGGCTCCTACGAGCAGTACTTC. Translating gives CASSRECPWDRGSYEQYF.

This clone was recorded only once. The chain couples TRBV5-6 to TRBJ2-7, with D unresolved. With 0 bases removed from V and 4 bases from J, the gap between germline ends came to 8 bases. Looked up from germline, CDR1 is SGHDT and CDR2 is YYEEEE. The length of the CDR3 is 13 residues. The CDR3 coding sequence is TGTGCCAGCAGCTTGGCACTAAAGTACGAGCAGTACTTC. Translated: CASSLALKYEQYF.

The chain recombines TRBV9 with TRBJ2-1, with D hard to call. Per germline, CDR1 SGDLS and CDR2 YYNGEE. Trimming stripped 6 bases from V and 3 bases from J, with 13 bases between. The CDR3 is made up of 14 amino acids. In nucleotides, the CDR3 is TGTGCCAGCACGGCAGTCGAGAGCTACAATGAGCAGTTCTTC. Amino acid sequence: CASTAVESYNEQFF.